Below are 3 T cell receptor beta chains sequenced from a single sample in a study of technical replicates of blood from a handful of donors. Assay: immunoSEQ multiplex PCR; the TCRdb copy retains only in-frame clones and omits some. The table shows tens of thousands of clones, with roughly 94% occurring only once. Sequences were obtained from T cells isolated from PBMCs. Receptor source: a human donor in good health.

The rearrangement links TRBV27 to TRBJ2-7, with a tentative D call TRBD1 (6 bases). The V gene's germline CDR1 is MNHEY and CDR2 SMNVEV (reference sequence). CDR3 length equals 12 residues. V was cut by 3 bases and J by 7 bases, with 10 bases left in between. CDR3 nucleotides: TGTGCCAGCAGTTTGATCAGGGGTGAGCAGTACTTC. The encoded protein is CASSLIRGEQYF.

This clone appeared a single time. The gene calls are TRBV29-1 and TRBJ2-3; D perhaps matches TRBD1 (5 bases). The CDR3 has 14 amino acids. CDR1 SQVTM and CDR2 ANQGSEA come from the germline V gene. Trimming left V 3 bases short and J 2 bases short, with 12 bases between. The CDR3 DNA reads TGCAGCGTTGAGGAAGGGGCTAACACAGATACGCAGTATTTT. Its translation is CSVEEGANTDTQYF.

The chain uses TRBV7-9 and TRBJ2-2; possibly TRBD1 for D (6 bases). Germline-derived CDR1 and CDR2 are SEHNR and FQNEAQ (reference sequence). The CDR3 extends over 15 amino acids. V was cut by 5 bases and J by 2 bases, with 12 bases left in between. The chain's CDR3 is CASSTQTGNTGELFF. The CDR3 nucleotides are TGTGCCAGCAGCACCCAGACAGGAAACACCGGGGAGCTGTTTTTT.